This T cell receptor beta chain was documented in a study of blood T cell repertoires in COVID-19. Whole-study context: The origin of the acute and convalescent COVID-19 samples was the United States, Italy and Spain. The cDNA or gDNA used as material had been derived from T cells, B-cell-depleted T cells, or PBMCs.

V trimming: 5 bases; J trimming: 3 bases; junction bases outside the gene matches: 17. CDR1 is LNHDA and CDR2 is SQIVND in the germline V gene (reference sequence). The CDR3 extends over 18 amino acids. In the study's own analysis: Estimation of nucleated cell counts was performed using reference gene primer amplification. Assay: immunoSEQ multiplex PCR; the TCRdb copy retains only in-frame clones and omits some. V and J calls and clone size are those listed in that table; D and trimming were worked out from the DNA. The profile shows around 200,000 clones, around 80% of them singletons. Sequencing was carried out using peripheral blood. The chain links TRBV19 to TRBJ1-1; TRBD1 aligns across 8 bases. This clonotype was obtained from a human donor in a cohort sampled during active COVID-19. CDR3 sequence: CASSSFGQGPDLDTEAFF. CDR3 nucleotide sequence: TGTGCCAGTAGTTCATTCGGACAGGGCCCTGACCTGGACACTGAAGCTTTCTTT.